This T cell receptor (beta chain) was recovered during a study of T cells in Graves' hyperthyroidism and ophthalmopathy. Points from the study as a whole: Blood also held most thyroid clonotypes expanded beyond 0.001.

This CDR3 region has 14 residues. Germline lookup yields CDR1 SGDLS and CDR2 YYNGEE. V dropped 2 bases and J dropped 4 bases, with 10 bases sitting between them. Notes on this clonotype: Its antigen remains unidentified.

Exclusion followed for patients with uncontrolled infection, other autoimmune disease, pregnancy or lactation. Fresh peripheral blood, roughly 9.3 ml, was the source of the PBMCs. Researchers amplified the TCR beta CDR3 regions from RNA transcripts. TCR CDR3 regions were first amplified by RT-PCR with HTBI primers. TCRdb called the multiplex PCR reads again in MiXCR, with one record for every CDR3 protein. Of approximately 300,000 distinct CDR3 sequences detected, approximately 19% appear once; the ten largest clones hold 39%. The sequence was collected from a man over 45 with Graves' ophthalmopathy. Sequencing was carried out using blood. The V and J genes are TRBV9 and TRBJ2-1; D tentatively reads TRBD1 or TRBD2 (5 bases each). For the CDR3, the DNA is TGTGCCAGCAGCGTGGGACCGGGTTACAATGAGCAGTTCTTC. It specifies CASSVGPGYNEQFF.